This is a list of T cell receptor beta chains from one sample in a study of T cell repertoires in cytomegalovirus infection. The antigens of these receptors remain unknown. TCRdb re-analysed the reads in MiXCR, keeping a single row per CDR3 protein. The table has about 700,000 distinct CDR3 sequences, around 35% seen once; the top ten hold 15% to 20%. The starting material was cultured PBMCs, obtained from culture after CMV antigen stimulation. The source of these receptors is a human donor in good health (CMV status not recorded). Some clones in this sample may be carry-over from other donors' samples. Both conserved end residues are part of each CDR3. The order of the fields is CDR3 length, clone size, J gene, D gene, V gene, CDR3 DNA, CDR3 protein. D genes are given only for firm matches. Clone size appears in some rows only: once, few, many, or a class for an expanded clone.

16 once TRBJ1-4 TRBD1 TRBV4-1 TGCGCCAGCAGCCAACCCCTCCGGGACAGCTATGAAAAACTGTTTTTT CASSQPLRDSYEKLFF
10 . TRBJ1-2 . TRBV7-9 TGTGCCAGCAGCTTAAGTGGGGTCACCTTC CASSLSGVTF
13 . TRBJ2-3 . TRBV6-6 TGTGCCACACGGACAGCGGGCCCAGATACGCAGTATTTT CATRTAGPDTQYF
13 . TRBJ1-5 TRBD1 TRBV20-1 TGCAGTGCCACGGACAGGAGCAATCAGCCCCAGCATTTT CSATDRSNQPQHF
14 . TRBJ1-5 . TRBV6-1 TGTGCCAGCAGTGAGCAGGGTTTGGGTCAGCCCCAGCATTTT CASSEQGLGQPQHF
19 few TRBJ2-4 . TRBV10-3 TGTGCCATCAGTGTACACGCTTTTGAGGGGGTCCTAGCCAAAAACATTCAGTACTTC CAISVHAFEGVLAKNIQYF
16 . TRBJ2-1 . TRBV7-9 TGTGCCAGCAGCTTATATCTCTTTACGGGGGAGAATGAGCAGTTCTTC CASSLYLFTGENEQFF
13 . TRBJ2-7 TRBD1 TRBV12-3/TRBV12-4 TGTGCCAGCAGTCGGGACAGTCTCTACGAGCAGTACTTC CASSRDSLYEQYF
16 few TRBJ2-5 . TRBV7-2 TGTGCCAGCAGCTTAGAGGTGGGGGGTGCGAAAGAGACCCAGTACTTC CASSLEVGGAKETQYF
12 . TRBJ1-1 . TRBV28 TGTGCCAGCAGTTTAAGATACGCTGAAGCTTTCTTT CASSLRYAEAFF
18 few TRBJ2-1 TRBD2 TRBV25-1 TGTGCCAGCAGCCAAGGGGGGGCTAGCGGGAGGGCCTACAATGAGCAGTTCTTC CASSQGGASGRAYNEQFF
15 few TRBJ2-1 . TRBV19 TGTGCCAGTAGTATCGGGACCGTCGAGGGCGATGAGCAGTTCTTC CASSIGTVEGDEQFF
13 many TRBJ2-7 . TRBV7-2 TGTGCCAGCAGCTTAGGACTCTTGGGCGAGCAGTACTTC CASSLGLLGEQYF
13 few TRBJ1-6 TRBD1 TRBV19 TGTGCCAGTAAACAGGGGGTTAATTCACCCCTCCACTTT CASKQGVNSPLHF
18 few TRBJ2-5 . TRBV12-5 TGTGCTAGTGGTTTGACACAGGGCGCGGGGAGGCCCCAAGAGACCCAGTACTTC CASGLTQGAGRPQETQYF
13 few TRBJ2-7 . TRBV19 TGTGCCAGTAGTCCGGGACGGACCTACGAGCAGTACTTC CASSPGRTYEQYF
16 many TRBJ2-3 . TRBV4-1 TGCGCCAGCAGCCATCCGGTAAGATCCCGCACAGATACGCAGTATTTT CASSHPVRSRTDTQYF
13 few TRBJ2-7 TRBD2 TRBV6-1 TGTGCCAGCTACGGGGGACTAGCCTACGAGCAGTACTTC CASYGGLAYEQYF
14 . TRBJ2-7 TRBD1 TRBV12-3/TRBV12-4 TGTGCCAGCAGGGGGACAGGGCGCTCCTACGAGCAGTACTTC CASRGTGRSYEQYF
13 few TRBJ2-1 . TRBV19 TGTGCCAGTAGCGGGGGGCTATACAATGAGCAGTTCTTC CASSGGLYNEQFF
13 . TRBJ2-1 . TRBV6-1 TGTGCCAGCAGTTCACCAGGGGTCGGTGAGCAGTTCTTC CASSSPGVGEQFF
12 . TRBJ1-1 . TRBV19 TGTGCCAGTAGTGTGGCAGTTGATGAAGCTTTCTTT CASSVAVDEAFF
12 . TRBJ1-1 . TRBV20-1 TGCAGTGCTAGGGGCCTTAACACTGAAGCTTTCTTT CSARGLNTEAFF
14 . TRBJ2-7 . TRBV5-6 TGTGCCAGCAGCTTCTGGGGGGGGGGGCTGGAGCAGTACTTC CASSFWGGGLEQYF
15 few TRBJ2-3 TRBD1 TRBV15 TGTGCCACCAGCAGCGACAGGGGGCAGTACGGTACGCAGTATTTT CATSSDRGQYGTQYF
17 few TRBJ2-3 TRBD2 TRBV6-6 TGTGCCAGCAGTTACTGGGCCCGGCGGGGGGGTTCAGATACGCAGTATTTT CASSYWARRGGSDTQYF
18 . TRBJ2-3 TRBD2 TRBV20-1 TGCAGTGCTAGAGCCGCAGCGGGTAGCGGGAGTCCCACAGATACGCAGTATTTT CSARAAAGSGSPTDTQYF
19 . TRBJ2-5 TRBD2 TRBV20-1 TGCAGTGCTAGGAGCCCCACGGCTAGCGGGAGGGCCCGGGGAGAGACCCAGTACTTC CSARSPTASGRARGETQYF
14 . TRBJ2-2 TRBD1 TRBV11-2 TGTGCCAGCGAGGGGACAGGGTACACCGGGGAGCTGTTTTTT CASEGTGYTGELFF
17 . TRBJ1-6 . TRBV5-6 TGTGCCAGCAGCTCAGTCCTTCGTATAGGGGATAATTCACCCCTCCACTTT CASSSVLRIGDNSPLHF
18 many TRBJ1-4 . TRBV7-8 TGTGCCAGCAGCCCGCTCCACCCGCCGGTCGGGCCTAATGAAAAACTGTTTTTT CASSPLHPPVGPNEKLFF
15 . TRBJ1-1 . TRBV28 TGTGCCAGCAGTCCCGGATTCTCGGGGAACACTGAAGCTTTCTTT CASSPGFSGNTEAFF
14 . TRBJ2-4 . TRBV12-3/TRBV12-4 TGTGCCAGCAGTTTTTCCGGAGCCAAAAACATTCAGTACTTC CASSFSGAKNIQYF
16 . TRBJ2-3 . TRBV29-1 TGCAGCGTTGAAGATCATCTAAAGGGGGGTATAGATACGCAGTATTTT CSVEDHLKGGIDTQYF
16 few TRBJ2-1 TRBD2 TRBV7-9 TGTGCCAGCAGACAGGGACTAGCCAACTCCTACAATGAGCAGTTCTTC CASRQGLANSYNEQFF
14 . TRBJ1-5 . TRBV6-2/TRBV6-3 TGTGCCAGCTCCGACGGGGGGGCGAGGGATCCCCAGCATTTT CASSDGGARDPQHF
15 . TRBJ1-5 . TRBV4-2 TGTGCCAGCAGCCAAGATCTGCAGGTCGGGCAGCCCCAGCATTTT CASSQDLQVGQPQHF
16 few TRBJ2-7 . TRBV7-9 TGTGCCAGCAGCCCACAACAAGGACCACTTTCCTACGAGCAGTACTTC CASSPQQGPLSYEQYF
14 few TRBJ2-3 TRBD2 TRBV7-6 TGTGCCAGCAGCTTAGGACTAGCGGGGTATACGCAGTATTTT CASSLGLAGYTQYF
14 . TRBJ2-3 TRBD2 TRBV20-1 TGCAGTGCTAGAGTAGCGGGGGACACAGATACGCAGTATTTT CSARVAGDTDTQYF
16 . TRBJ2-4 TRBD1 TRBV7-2 TGTGCCAGCAGCGAAGCGGGCAGGGGGCCCAAAAACATTCAGTACTTC CASSEAGRGPKNIQYF
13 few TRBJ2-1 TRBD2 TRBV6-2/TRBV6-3 TGTGCCAGTCGAGCGGGAGTTTACACTGAGCAGTTCTTC CASRAGVYTEQFF
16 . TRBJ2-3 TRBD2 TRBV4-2 TGTGCCAGCAGCCCAGAATACACTAGCGGGAGAGTTACGCAGTATTTT CASSPEYTSGRVTQYF
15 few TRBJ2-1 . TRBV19 TGTGCCAGTACCCCCCTTCAGGGCTCCTACAATGAGCAGTTCTTC CASTPLQGSYNEQFF
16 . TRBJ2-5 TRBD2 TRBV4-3 TGCGCCAGCAGCCCTGCGTCTAGCGGTATCCAAGAGACCCAGTACTTC CASSPASSGIQETQYF
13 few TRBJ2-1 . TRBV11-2 TGTGCCAGCAGCCAGCAGGTGATCAATGAGCAGTTCTTC CASSQQVINEQFF
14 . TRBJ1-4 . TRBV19 TGTGCCAGTCAGTCGGGACGGATAAATGAAAAACTGTTTTTT CASQSGRINEKLFF
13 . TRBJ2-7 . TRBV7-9 TGTGCCAGCAGCTCGGGGTCCGACTACGAGCAGTACTTC CASSSGSDYEQYF
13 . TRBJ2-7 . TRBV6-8 TGTGCCAGCAGTGACGGGACAAGCTACGAGCAGTACTTC CASSDGTSYEQYF
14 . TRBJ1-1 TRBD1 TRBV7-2 TGTGCCAGCAGCTCACAGGGGGCTCACACTGAAGCTTTCTTT CASSSQGAHTEAFF
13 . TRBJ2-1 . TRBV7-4 TGTGCCAGCACTGACTGGGCGGGGAATGAGCAGTTCTTC CASTDWAGNEQFF
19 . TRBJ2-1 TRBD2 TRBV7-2 TGTGCCAGCAGCTTCCCCGGGGGGGCTAGCGGGGGGGATTACAATGAGCAGTTCTTC CASSFPGGASGGDYNEQFF
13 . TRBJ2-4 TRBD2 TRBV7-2 TGTGCCAGCAGGCCCGGGGGGTTAAACATTCAGTACTTC CASRPGGLNIQYF
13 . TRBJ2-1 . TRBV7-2 TGTGCCAGCAGCTTAGGTCCGCTGCGTGAGCAGTTCTTC CASSLGPLREQFF
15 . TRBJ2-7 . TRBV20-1 TGCAGTGCTGCGCGGGGGACAGCCACCCCCTACGAGCAGTACTTC CSAARGTATPYEQYF
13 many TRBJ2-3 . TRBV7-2 TGTGCCAGCAGCGGTAACGCGGCAGATACGCAGTATTTT CASSGNAADTQYF
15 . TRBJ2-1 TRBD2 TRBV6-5 TGTGCCAGCAGGGAAGCGGGGGGGCCGTTGAATCAGCAGTTCTTC CASREAGGPLNQQFF
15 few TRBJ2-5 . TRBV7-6 TGTGCCAGCAGCCCCAACCGGGACCCCGGGGAGACCCAGTACTTC CASSPNRDPGETQYF
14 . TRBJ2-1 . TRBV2 TGTGCCAGCATACGGGAGCTGCACTACAATGAGCAGTTCTTC CASIRELHYNEQFF